The following is a TCR beta chain sequence with its context. The data were taken from a study of PD-L1 blockade in urothelial cancer. Study details: Before enrollment, 0 to 3 chemotherapy regimens had been given to patients.

Time point here: pretreatment peripheral blood. Sampling of each patient yielded between 1 and 8 specimens, collected pretreatment and on-treatment. The V and J ends lost 2 bases and 0 bases respectively, with 11 bases between them. There are 15 residues in the CDR3. Per the germline V gene, CDR1 is MDHEN and CDR2 is SYDVKM. The authors spiked synthetic TCR analog templates into each PCR. The repertoire was sequenced with immunoSEQ multiplex PCR; TCRdb's copy has only in-frame clones and lacks some. This sample has some 45,000 clones, with 75% to 85% found just once. J is TRBJ2-7 and V is TRBV28, with no clear D. This material consisted of PBMCs, taken around atezolizumab (anti-PD-L1) treatment. This TCR was recovered from a man between 60 and 75 years old with urothelial cancer. The CDR3 nucleotides read TGTGCCAGCAGTTTAGGGTGGGCCAGCTCCTACGAGCAGTACTTC. This translates into CASSLGWASSYEQYF.